This T cell receptor (beta chain) was identified during a study of CD8 T cells in Susac syndrome. Sequencing targeted TCR beta in blood CD8+ and CD4+ T cells. The CD8+ and CD4+ T cells were negatively isolated, with the TEMRA cells enriched by FACS. Trimming took 7 bases from V and 2 from J, leaving 17 bases between them. CDR3 size: 15 residues. Germline CDR1 and CDR2: MNHNS and SASEGT. After extraction with the RNeasy kit, 0.5 to 1 ug of the RNA was reverse transcribed using random hexamers. The immunoSEQ assay covered 54 Vbeta and 13 Jbeta segments for CDR3. A single record per CDR3 protein comes from TCRdb applying MiXCR to the immunoSEQ multiplex PCR reads. The table includes 250,000 to 300,000 distinct CDR3 sequences, approximately 81% detected once.

The rearrangement links TRBV6-1 to TRBJ1-1; D gene ambiguous. This receptor was taken from a human donor with multiple sclerosis. The sample taken for sequencing was CD8+ T cells from PBMCs. The CDR3 DNA reads as TGTGCCAGCACCAAAATTGGGATCATTAACACTGAAGCTTTCTTT. This encodes CASTKIGIINTEAFF.